This TCR beta chain is drawn from a study of beta chain features in type 1 diabetes. Findings of the study overall: Small HLA sub-analyses could not settle whether HLA shapes TCRB rearrangement. In the patient group, naive, central memory and Treg TCRB repertoires seemed more alike than in the healthy donor group.

The table lists this clone with a few counts. The antigen remains undetermined. V lost 1 base and J 2 bases, leaving 9 bases between the germline ends. Per the germline V gene, CDR1 is LGHNA and CDR2 is YSLEER. This CDR3 is 15 amino acids long. The isolated RNA, all of it, was reverse transcribed, so expressed TCRB transcripts were what got sequenced. Approximately 3.5 million reads per sample were averaged for naive, central memory and regulatory samples. Repertoires were generated with immunoSEQ multiplex PCR, while TCRdb's copy carries only in-frame clones and drops some. The sample lists more than 300,000 clones; about 16% were seen once.

The V call is TRBV4-3, the J call TRBJ1-5; perhaps TRBD1 as D (5 bases). Sequencing was done on a sample of naive CD4+ T cells from blood. This TCR was sampled from a woman between 18 and 29 years old in good health. The CDR3 protein is CASSQGVRGNQPQHF. In DNA, the CDR3 is TGCGCCAGCAGCCAAGGGGTCAGGGGCAATCAGCCCCAGCATTTT.